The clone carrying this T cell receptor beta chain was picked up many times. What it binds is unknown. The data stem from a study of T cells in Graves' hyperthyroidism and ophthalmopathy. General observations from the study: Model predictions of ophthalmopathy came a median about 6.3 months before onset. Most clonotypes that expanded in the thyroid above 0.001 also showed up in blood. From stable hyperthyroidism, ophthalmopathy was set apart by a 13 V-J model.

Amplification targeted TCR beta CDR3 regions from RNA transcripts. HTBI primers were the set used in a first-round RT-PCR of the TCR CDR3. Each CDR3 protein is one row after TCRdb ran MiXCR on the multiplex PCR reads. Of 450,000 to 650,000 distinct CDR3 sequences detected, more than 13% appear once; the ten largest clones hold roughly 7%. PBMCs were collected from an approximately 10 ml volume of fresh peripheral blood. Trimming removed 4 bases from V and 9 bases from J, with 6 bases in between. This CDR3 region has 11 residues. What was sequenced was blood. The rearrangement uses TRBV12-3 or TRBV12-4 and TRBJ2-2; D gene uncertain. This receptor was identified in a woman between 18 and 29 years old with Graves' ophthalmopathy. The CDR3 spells CASSWMRELFF. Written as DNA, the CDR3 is TGTGCCAGCAGTTGGATGAGGGAGCTGTTTTTT.